Below are 20 T cell receptor beta chains sequenced from a single sample in a study of response to subunit inactivated influenza vaccine. A single record per CDR3 protein comes from TCRdb applying MiXCR to the RT-PCR reads. The data show 500,000 to 550,000 distinct CDR3 sequences, approximately 7.2% seen once. The sequencing here drew on PBMCs from blood, taken about 23 months after vaccination. The receptors originated from a man aged 45-69 years who received an inactivated influenza vaccine.

This clonotype was seen more than once but under ten times. The rearrangement uses TRBV7-9 and TRBJ1-5; TRBD1 might be the D (5 bases). Trimming pared 5 bases from V and 4 bases from J, leaving 12 bases between. The CDR3 totals 14 residues. The V gene's germline CDR1 is SEHNR and CDR2 FQNEAQ (reference sequence). CDR3 coding DNA: TGTGCCAGCAGCAAGGCGGCAGGGAATCAGCCCCAGCATTTT. Translating it yields CASSKAAGNQPQHF.

V usage is TRBV6-2 or TRBV6-3 and J usage is TRBJ1-3; no clear D. CDR3 length: 19 amino acids. With 0 bases removed from V and 4 bases from J, the gap between germline ends came to 22 bases. Germline values: CDR1 MNHEY, CDR2 SVGEGT. CDR3 nucleotides: TGTGCCAGCAGTTACTCGCGGAGGGATAGGAGAATTTCCGGAAACACCATATATTTT. Amino acid sequence: CASSYSRRDRRISGNTIYF.

This clonotype has a handful of counts. The chain links TRBV5-1 to TRBJ2-7; D not certain. V was cut by 0 bases and J by 2 bases, with 12 bases left in between. The germline V gene has CDR1 SGHRS and CDR2 YFSETQ. The CDR3 is 15 residues long. In DNA, the CDR3 is TGCGCCAGCAGCTTGGTTCCAGAATTACCCTACGAGCAGTACTTC. Translation: CASSLVPELPYEQYF.

Many counts were recorded for this clonotype. One end of the junction varies from germline; a read error may be responsible. The gene calls are TRBV7-2 and TRBJ2-5; 11 bases fit TRBD1. The germline V gene has CDR1 SGHTA and CDR2 FQGNSA. CDR3 length: 12 residues. CDR3 sequence (DNA): TGTGCCAGCAGCTCCGGACAGGGGGCCCTTCACTTC. This sequence encodes CASSSGQGALHF.

This clonotype was counted a few times. The chain recombines TRBV11-2 with TRBJ2-3; D is undetermined. Germline V CDR1 and CDR2: SGHAT, FQNNGV. This CDR3 is 15 amino acids long. V lost 2 bases and J 4 bases, leaving 13 bases between the germline ends. In DNA, the CDR3 is TGTGCCAGCAGCTTACTAAGAGTAGCTGCAGATACGCAGTATTTT. Amino acids: CASSLLRVAADTQYF.

This clonotype came up a few times. The chain joins TRBV9 to TRBJ2-3, with D perhaps TRBD2 (5 bases). Trimming removed 4 bases from V and 6 bases from J, with 18 bases in between. CDR1 and CDR2 from the germline V gene are SGDLS and YYNGEE. This CDR3 has 15 amino acids. The CDR3 reads CASSPTVSALDTQYF. The CDR3 DNA follows: TGTGCCAGCAGCCCGACTGTTAGCGCTTTGGATACGCAGTATTTT.

This clonotype was found many times. V is TRBV5-1 and J is TRBJ2-3; weak D call: TRBD2 (5 bases). The germline V and J ends were trimmed by 4 bases and 0 bases, with 9 bases remaining between them. The CDR3 spans 14 residues. Germline lookup yields CDR1 SGHRS and CDR2 YFSETQ. The CDR3 coding sequence is TGCGCCAGCAGCCTAGGGAGTAGCACAGATACGCAGTATTTT. The encoded protein is CASSLGSSTDTQYF.

This clonotype was found many times. CDR3: CASSLAGRNTEAFF. The CDR3 DNA reads as TGCGCCAGCAGCTTGGCCGGTAGGAACACTGAAGCTTTCTTT. The chain couples TRBV5-1 to TRBJ1-1, with no clear D. This CDR3 contains 14 residues. The germline V gene has CDR1 SGHRS and CDR2 YFSETQ. The V and J ends lost 0 bases and 1 base respectively, with 7 bases between them.

The chain uses TRBV6-2 or TRBV6-3 and TRBJ2-7; 11 nucleotides match TRBD2. There are 13 residues in the CDR3. The germline gives CDR1 MNHEY, CDR2 SVGEGT. Unmatched junction bases numbered 4, after V lost 6 bases and J lost 6 bases. CDR3 bases: TGTGCCAGCAGGTTAGCGGGAGGGATCGAGCAGTACTTC. It encodes CASRLAGGIEQYF.

This chain joins TRBV20-1 and TRBJ1-5, with a tentative D call TRBD1 (6 bases). This CDR3 has 14 amino acids. Trimming removed 1 base at V and 6 bases at J, with 13 bases between. Germline-derived CDR1 and CDR2 are DFQATT and SNEGSKA (reference sequence). This CDR3 is CSARGETGSQPQHF. CDR3 in DNA: TGCAGTGCTAGAGGGGAGACAGGCTCTCAGCCCCAGCATTTT.

In its sample, this clonotype was seen many times. DNA of the CDR3: TGTGCCAGCAGCCGTCTACCCCGGGACAACCAACTCCACTTT. It yields the protein CASSRLPRDNQLHF. The genes are TRBV4-2 and TRBJ1-6; D might be TRBD1 (6 bases). This CDR3 is built from 14 residues. V was pared by 4 bases and J by 16 bases, with 20 bases between. Germline V gives CDR1 LGHNA, CDR2 YNFKEQ.

The chain employs TRBV7-3 and TRBJ2-2; 10 nucleotides agree with TRBD2. Germline loops: CDR1 SGHTA, CDR2 FQGTGA. The V gene end was trimmed by 4 bases and the J gene end by 7 bases; junction bases not matched to a gene: 12. The CDR3 loop spans 17 amino acids. DNA for the CDR3: TGTGCCAGCAGCTACAATCCGCGAGCTAGCGGGAGCGGGGAGCTGTTTTTT. The encoded protein is CASSYNPRASGSGELFF.

In its sample, this clonotype was seen a few times. The V and J genes are TRBV5-1 and TRBJ1-4; D remains ambiguous. Germline loops: CDR1 SGHRS, CDR2 YFSETQ. Between the trimmed V and J ends, which lost 5 bases and 0 bases, there was a span of 5 bases. The CDR3 covers 13 residues. The CDR3 region is CASSGSTNEKLFF. The CDR3 coding sequence is TGCGCCAGCAGTGGGTCAACTAATGAAAAACTGTTTTTT.

The chain joins TRBV4-1 to TRBJ2-5; 10 bases map to TRBD2. Germline loops: CDR1 MGHRA, CDR2 YSYEKL. V was clipped by 1 base and J by 2 bases; unmatched bases: 7. The CDR3 sequence is 17 residues long. CDR3 nucleotide sequence: TGCGCCAGCAGCCAAGCCAGCTCTAGCGGGGGTCAAGAGACCCAGTACTTC. Translation gives CASSQASSSGGQETQYF.

The chain carries TRBV30 and TRBJ2-5, with D possibly being TRBD1 (6 bases). Germline-derived CDR1 and CDR2 are GTSNPN and SVGIG (reference sequence). The CDR3 is made up of 14 amino acids. Trimming took off 5 bases at V and 1 base at J, with 14 bases between the two ends. As DNA, the CDR3 is TGTGCCTGGGACCCGGACAGTCTCCAAGAGACCCAGTACTTC. The encoded protein is CAWDPDSLQETQYF.

In its sample, this clonotype was seen many times. The V and J genes are TRBV29-1 and TRBJ2-3, with 10 bases matching TRBD2. This CDR3 comprises 13 residues. J was trimmed by 2 bases and V by 6 bases; bases with no gene match: 2. In germline, CDR1 is SQVTM, CDR2 ANQGSEA. The CDR3 coding sequence is TGCAGCGTCCTAGCGGGAGACACAGATACGCAGTATTTT. Translating gives CSVLAGDTDTQYF.

This clonotype was picked up many times. The chain uses TRBV12-3 or TRBV12-4 and TRBJ1-1, with D possibly TRBD1 on 5 matching bases. Trimming pared 6 bases from V and 3 bases from J, leaving 20 bases between. This CDR3 has 16 residues. The CDR3 region is CASSLTWGVEHTEAFF. The DNA of the CDR3 is TGTGCCAGCAGCCTTACGTGGGGGGTAGAGCACACTGAAGCTTTCTTT.

This clonotype came up a few times. V gene TRBV7-8 combines with J gene TRBJ2-7; D might be TRBD1 (6 bases). CDR1 SGHVS and CDR2 FQNEAQ come from the germline V gene. This CDR3 contains 15 residues. V shed 1 base and J shed 2 bases, with 12 bases lying between them. Written as DNA, the CDR3 is TGTGCCAGCAGCTTAGAAGGGCCAGGGGCCTACGAGCAGTACTTC. Translation: CASSLEGPGAYEQYF.

This clonotype occurred a few times. The chain joins TRBV11-2 to TRBJ1-2; D gene unclear. This CDR3 region has 12 residues. V was cut by 5 bases and J by 6 bases, with 10 bases left in between. Germline V gene data show CDR1 as SGHAT and CDR2 as FQNNGV. For the CDR3, the DNA is TGTGCCAGCAGCCCCTACACGGATGGCTACACCTTC. It codes for CASSPYTDGYTF.

This clonotype occurred a few times. The V call is TRBV5-1, the J call TRBJ1-3; D not certain. The V gene lost 3 bases and the J gene lost 0 bases, with 19 bases spanning the gap. The CDR3 is 18 residues long. Germline CDR1 SGHRS, CDR2 YFSETQ. CDR3 sequence (DNA): TGCGCCAGCAGCTCTGGACCCTTAGCAACCCCCTCTGGAAACACCATATATTTT. It codes for CASSSGPLATPSGNTIYF.